One and the same sample provided the 11 T cell receptor beta chains below, sequenced in a study of blood T cell repertoires in COVID-19. Profiling relied on immunoSEQ multiplex PCR, and the TCRdb table lists in-frame clones only, not all of them. The sample lists roughly 330,000 clones; roughly nine tenths were seen once. Material: peripheral blood. These receptors all come from a man younger than 35 who had recovered from COVID-19.

The rearrangement links TRBV11-2 to TRBJ2-7, with 7 bases that match TRBD1. The CDR3 runs 13 residues. Trimming removed 5 bases from V and 6 bases from J; junction bases left unmatched: 7. The germline V gene has CDR1 SGHAT and CDR2 FQNNGV. CDR3 sequence (DNA): TGTGCCAGCAGCCTGGACAGGCGGAGCGAGCAGTACTTC. Translation: CASSLDRRSEQYF.

The rearrangement links TRBV6-5 to TRBJ2-2, with 7 positions matching TRBD2. CDR3 size: 15 residues. After removal of 7 bases from V and 5 bases from J, the junction contained 10 bases not matched to a gene. From germline, CDR1 is MNHEY and CDR2 SVGAGI. CDR3 in amino acids: CASNPTGGWTGELFF. The CDR3 DNA is TGTGCCAGCAACCCGACGGGGGGTTGGACCGGGGAGCTGTTTTTT.

The chain is built from TRBV19 and TRBJ1-1; D unclear. With 1 base removed from V and 0 bases from J, the gap between germline ends came to 6 bases. This CDR3 is built from 14 residues. Looked up from germline, CDR1 is LNHDA and CDR2 is SQIVND (reference sequence). CDR3 in DNA: TGTGCCAGTAGTATAGGCAGTCTGAACACTGAAGCTTTCTTT. As protein: CASSIGSLNTEAFF.

The genes are TRBV12-3 or TRBV12-4 and TRBJ1-1; 7 bases agree with TRBD1. This CDR3 is built from 13 residues. V lost 3 bases, J lost 11 bases, and 9 bases stayed unmatched. For the CDR3, the DNA is TGTGCCAGCAGTTTGGACCCCGGGACAGCCGCTTTCTTT. This codes for CASSLDPGTAAFF.

The chain carries TRBV7-9 and TRBJ2-3; maybe TRBD2 (6 bases). Germline CDR1 is SEHNR and CDR2 is FQNEAQ (reference sequence). The CDR3 has 13 amino acids. V lost 5 bases and J lost 7, with 13 bases in between. CDR3 coding DNA: TGTGCCAGCAGCACCGGGACTGGAAATACGCAGTATTTT. Translated, it gives CASSTGTGNTQYF.

The chain couples TRBV3-1 (or the pseudogene TRBV3-2) to TRBJ2-2, with 8 bases matching TRBD1. The CDR3 extends over 14 amino acids. Trimming at V came to 4 bases and at J to 7 bases, leaving 5 bases not matched to a gene. The germline V gene encodes CDR1 LGHDT and CDR2 YNNKEL (reference sequence). CDR3 sequence reads: CASSRTGRDGELFF. CDR3 nucleotides: TGTGCCAGCAGCCGGACAGGGCGGGACGGGGAGCTGTTTTTT.

The V and J genes are TRBV7-9 and TRBJ2-1; a weak D match, TRBD1 (5 bases). Germline CDR1 reads SEHNR; CDR2 reads FQNEAQ (reference sequence). V gave up 5 bases and J gave up 9 bases, with 17 bases separating them. The CDR3 is made up of 14 amino acids. As DNA, the CDR3 is TGTGCCAGCAGCCCAGGGATGGGCGTAGCTGAGCAGTTCTTC. Translating gives CASSPGMGVAEQFF.

The CDR3 DNA reads TGTGCCAGCAGCTTATCGCCGGCGACAGGGGGTGCGGGTGGCTACACCTTC. Translating it yields CASSLSPATGGAGGYTF. The V gene is TRBV7-2, the J gene TRBJ1-2; TRBD1 matches at 9 bases. Germline lookup yields CDR1 SGHTA and CDR2 FQGNSA. The CDR3 length is 17 residues. With 2 bases clipped from V and 7 bases from J, the junction kept 14 bases outside the gene matches. Full variable domain (remainder filled in from reference TRBV7-2 and TRBJ1-2): GAGVSQSPSNKVTEKGKDVELRCDPISGHTALYWYRQSLGQGLEFLIYFQGNSAPDKSGLPSDRFSAERTGGSVSTLTIQRTQQEDSAVYLCASSLSPATGGAGGYTFGSGTRLTVV.

The chain carries TRBV5-6 and TRBJ2-7, with 12 positions matching TRBD2. The CDR3 totals 17 residues. V trimming: 3 bases; J trimming: 0 bases; junction bases outside the gene matches: 7. Germline CDR1 is SGHDT and CDR2 is YYEEEE. The CDR3 nucleotides are TGTGCCAGCAGCTGGAGGACTAGCGGGGTAAGCTCCTACGAGCAGTACTTC. Translated: CASSWRTSGVSSYEQYF.

The chain joins TRBV19 to TRBJ2-7, with D perhaps TRBD2 (6 bases). The CDR3 consists of 15 residues. V lost 3 bases to trimming and J lost 1 base, with 13 bases between them. Germline V gives CDR1 LNHDA, CDR2 SQIVND (reference sequence). CDR3 sequence (DNA): TGTGCCAGTAGTATGGGAGGAGGTCGGTCCTACGAGCAGTACTTC. Protein: CASSMGGGRSYEQYF. Full variable domain (remainder filled in from reference TRBV19 and TRBJ2-7): DGGITQSPKYLFRKEGQNVTLSCEQNLNHDAMYWYRQDPGQGLRLIYYSQIVNDFQKGDIAEGYSVSREKKESFPLTVTSAQKNPTAFYLCASSMGGGRSYEQYFGPGTRLTVT.

The chain is built from TRBV18 and TRBJ1-2; 7 nucleotides agree with TRBD1. Germline V gene data show CDR1 as KGHSH and CDR2 as LQKENI. V lost 5 bases and J lost 3; bases outside the gene matches: 3. CDR3 length: 13 amino acids. CDR3 DNA: TGTGCCAGCTCAGCTGACAGGGACTATGGCTACACCTTC. It yields the protein CASSADRDYGYTF. Drawing the rest from reference TRBV18 and TRBJ1-2, the complete variable domain is NAGVMQNPRHLVRRRGQEARLRCSPMKGHSHVYWYRQLPEEGLKFMVYLQKENIIDESGMPKERFSAEFPKEGPSILRIQQVVRGDSAAYFCASSADRDYGYTFGSGTRLTVV.